This T cell receptor beta chain was sequenced during a study of blood T cell repertoires in COVID-19. This clone was recorded once. Data came from immunoSEQ multiplex PCR; TCRdb stores just in-frame clones and leaves some out. The data show around 200,000 clones, with roughly 77% seen just once and 5.5% to 7% held by the top ten. The germline V gene has CDR1 MNHEY and CDR2 SVGEGT. V shed 2 bases and J 3 bases; nucleotides not matched to a gene: 3. The CDR3 runs 17 residues. Material: peripheral blood. The gene calls are TRBV6-2 or TRBV6-3 and TRBJ2-2; TRBD2 matches at 13 bases. This receptor was taken from a woman in her forties with COVID-19, enrolled during active disease. CDR3 in amino acids: CASSYTSGGADTGELFF. DNA of the CDR3: TGTGCCAGCAGTTACACTAGCGGGGGGGCCGACACCGGGGAGCTGTTTTTT.